The source of this T cell receptor beta chain is a study of blood T cell repertoires in COVID-19. Study-level information: COVID-19 samples from acute and convalescent phases originated in the United States, Italy and Spain. T cells, B-cell-depleted T cells, or PBMCs provided the cDNA or gDNA that served as material.

Authors' data handling: For nucleated cells, counts were estimated from reference gene primer amplification. Data came from immunoSEQ multiplex PCR; TCRdb stores just in-frame clones and leaves some out. V and J calls and clone size come straight from that table; D and trimming were deduced from the DNA. The table has under 350,000 clones, about nine tenths seen once. In Seattle, patients joined the study during active infection and were tracked longitudinally. The CDR3 loop spans 13 amino acids. The V and J ends lost 4 bases and 7 bases respectively, with 11 bases between them. The germline CDR1 and CDR2 sequences are SEHNR and FQNEAQ (reference sequence).

The origin of this receptor is a woman aged 25 to 39 with COVID-19, enrolled during active disease. The V gene is TRBV7-9, the J gene TRBJ1-5, with D perhaps TRBD1 (5 bases). Source material: peripheral blood. The CDR3 loop reads CASSSQEGQPQHF. As DNA, the CDR3 is TGTGCCAGCAGCTCGCAGGAGGGGCAGCCCCAGCATTTT.